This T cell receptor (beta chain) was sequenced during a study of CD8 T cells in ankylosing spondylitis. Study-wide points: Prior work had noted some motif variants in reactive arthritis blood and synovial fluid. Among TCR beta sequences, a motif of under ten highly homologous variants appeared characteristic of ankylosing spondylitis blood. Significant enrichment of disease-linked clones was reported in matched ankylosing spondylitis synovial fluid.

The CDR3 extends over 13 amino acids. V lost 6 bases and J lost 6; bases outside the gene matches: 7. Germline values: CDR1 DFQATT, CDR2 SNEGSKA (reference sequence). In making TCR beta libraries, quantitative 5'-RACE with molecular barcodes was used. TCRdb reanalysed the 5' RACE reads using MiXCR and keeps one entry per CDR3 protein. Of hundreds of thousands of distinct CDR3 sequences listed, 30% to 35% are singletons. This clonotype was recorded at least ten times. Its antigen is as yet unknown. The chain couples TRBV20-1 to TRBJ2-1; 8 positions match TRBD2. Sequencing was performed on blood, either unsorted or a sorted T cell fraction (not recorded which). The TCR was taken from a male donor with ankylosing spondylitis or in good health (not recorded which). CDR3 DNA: TGCAGTGCCCCCACTAGCGGAAGCAATGAGCAGTTCTTC. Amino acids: CSAPTSGSNEQFF.